This T cell receptor (beta chain) was sequenced for a study of CD8 T cells in ankylosing spondylitis. Whole-study findings and limits: In reactive arthritis synovial fluid and blood, some motif variants had been reported before. Clones linked to the disease showed a CD8+ phenotype. They occurred at relatively low frequencies in peripheral blood. Blood from ankylosing spondylitis patients appeared to carry a characteristic roughly 8-variant TCR beta motif.

This clonotype was observed a handful of times. Its target is not known. Using quantitative 5'-RACE with molecular barcodes, the authors made TCR beta libraries. TCRdb itself ran the 5' RACE reads through MiXCR, one entry per CDR3 protein. Seen here are hundreds of thousands of distinct CDR3 sequences, approximately 11% observed once, and the top ten hold approximately 6.3%. The clonotype originates from a male donor with ankylosing spondylitis. Input material: blood, either unsorted or a sorted T cell fraction (not recorded which).

CDR3 sequence reads: CASSYTTSGSSEQFF. The CDR3 DNA reads as TGTGCCAGCAGTTACACGACTAGCGGGAGTAGTGAGCAGTTCTTC. V is TRBV6-5 and J is TRBJ2-1; TRBD2 matches at 12 bases. Germline trimming cut 2 bases from V and 9 bases from J; bases unmatched to any gene: 5. The CDR3 loop spans 15 amino acids. Germline CDR1 is MNHEY and CDR2 is SVGAGI.